These 9 T cell receptor beta chains share one sample of origin, sequenced in a study of blood T cell repertoires in COVID-19. The repertoire was sequenced with immunoSEQ multiplex PCR; TCRdb's copy has only in-frame clones and lacks some. Among 200,000 to 300,000 clones listed, more than 75% were seen once. Source material: peripheral blood. The source of these receptors is a woman between 50 and 59 years old with acute or convalescent COVID-19.

The chain links TRBV9 to TRBJ2-5; 9 bases fit TRBD1. Germline V gene sequence: CDR1 SGDLS, CDR2 YYNGEE. With 3 bases clipped from V and 5 bases from J, the junction kept 11 bases outside the gene matches. CDR3 length equals 16 residues. CDR3 DNA sequence: TGTGCCAGCAGCGCCGGGACAGGGTCGGGTCTCGAGACCCAGTACTTC. Its protein is CASSAGTGSGLETQYF.

In nucleotides, the CDR3 is TGCGCCAGCAGCTCGGGACAGCACGGATATGGCTACACCTTC. It encodes CASSSGQHGYGYTF. The chain uses TRBV5-1 and TRBJ1-2; 7 bases match TRBD1. Germline V lookup: CDR1 SGHRS, CDR2 YFSETQ. CDR3 length: 14 amino acids. V was clipped by 3 bases and J by 5 bases; unmatched bases: 7.

The chain uses TRBV4-1 and TRBJ1-2; D gene uncertain. V shed 3 bases and J shed 1 base, with 15 bases lying between them. Germline values: CDR1 MGHRA, CDR2 YSYEKL. CDR3 length: 16 amino acids. CDR3 in amino acids: CASSHPPSRINYGYTF. Written as DNA, the CDR3 is TGCGCCAGCAGCCACCCCCCCTCCAGGATTAACTATGGCTACACCTTC.

The V gene is TRBV9, the J gene TRBJ1-3; D not certain. CDR3 size: 14 residues. From germline, CDR1 is SGDLS and CDR2 YYNGEE. Trimming removed 4 bases from V and 0 bases from J, with 8 bases in between. CDR3 sequence: CASSPADSGNTIYF. The CDR3 coding sequence is TGTGCCAGCAGCCCGGCGGACTCTGGAAACACCATATATTTT. The full variable domain, its missing parts supplied by reference TRBV9 and TRBJ1-3, is DSGVTQTPKHLITATGQRVTLRCSPRSGDLSVYWYQQSLDQGLQFLIQYYNGEERAKGNILERFSAQQFPDLHSELNLSSLELGDSALYFCASSPADSGNTIYFGEGSWLTVV.

This clone was found once. The rearrangement uses TRBV27 and TRBJ1-2; 8 bases agree with TRBD1. The CDR3 is 15 amino acids. Per germline, CDR1 MNHEY and CDR2 SMNVEV (reference sequence). After removal of 6 bases from V and 8 bases from J, the junction contained 14 bases not matched to a gene. DNA for the CDR3: TGTGCCAGCAGGAATACGGGGCAGGGGGCGGGAGGCTACACCTTC. This translates into CASRNTGQGAGGYTF.

The chain joins TRBV24-1 to TRBJ2-2; 12 bases are shared with TRBD2. Germline V gene data show CDR1 as KGHDR and CDR2 as SFDVKD. This CDR3 is built from 17 residues. The trim removed 9 bases at V and 5 bases at J, leaving 12 bases unmatched. As DNA, the CDR3 is TGTGCCACCTCCCCTCCTAGCGGGAGGGCAGGGACCGGGGAGCTGTTTTTT. Translating gives CATSPPSGRAGTGELFF.

This chain uses TRBV4-3 with TRBJ2-7; 7 nucleotides agree with TRBD1. The length of the CDR3 is 15 residues. V shed 5 bases, J shed 5 bases, and the junction held 12 bases outside the gene matches. Germline CDR1 reads LGHNA; CDR2 reads YSLEER. The CDR3 DNA reads as TGCGCCAGCAGCGCACTCACGGGACAGTTCCACGAGCAGTACTTC. Amino acids: CASSALTGQFHEQYF.

The chain has TRBV13 and TRBJ1-2, with 7 bases identical to TRBD1. The CDR3 sequence is 14 residues long. Germline CDR1 reads PRHDT; CDR2 reads FYEKMQ (reference sequence). With V trimmed by 5 bases and J by 5 bases, 8 bases remained unmatched. As DNA, the CDR3 is TGTGCCAGCAGCCCGCGGGACAGACGATATGGCTACACCTTC. This codes for CASSPRDRRYGYTF. The whole variable domain, filled in from reference TRBV13 and TRBJ1-2, reads AAGVIQSPRHLIKEKRETATLKCYPIPRHDTVYWYQQGPGQDPQFLISFYEKMQSDKGSIPDRFSAQQFSDYHSELNMSSLELGDSALYFCASSPRDRRYGYTFGSGTRLTVV.

The V call is TRBV27, the J call TRBJ2-3; D might be TRBD1 (7 bases). Germline loops: CDR1 MNHEY, CDR2 SMNVEV (reference sequence). This CDR3 has 15 amino acids. V dropped 8 bases and J dropped 0 bases, with 15 bases sitting between them. CDR3 coding DNA: TGTGCCAGCTGGCCGACAGGGACTAGCACAGATACGCAGTATTTT. Its translation: CASWPTGTSTDTQYF.